This T cell receptor (beta chain) appears in the sequencing data of a study of cytomegalovirus exposure and HLA in healthy donors. Study as a whole: Most genotyped donors, approximately 81% of more than 300, had Caucasian-associated genetic ancestry. Findings and caveats of the study: Some V segments could not be told apart, so they were left out, TRBV6-2 and TRBV6-3 among them.

Both 60 Vbeta primers and 13 Jbeta primers went into the PCR. This table comes from immunoSEQ multiplex PCR, and its TCRdb copy is limited to in-frame clones, with some not included. This sample has some 90,000 clones, with about four fifths found just once. Concerning this clone itself: Its target is not known.

With 3 bases removed from V and 4 bases from J, the gap between germline ends came to 21 bases. Germline V gives CDR1 MDHEN, CDR2 SYDVKM. This CDR3 comprises 17 residues. Sequenced: PBMCs. The gene calls are TRBV28 and TRBJ2-5; tentative D call: TRBD1 (6 bases). The sequence was obtained from a man aged 50 or older in good health and CMV-seronegative. The CDR3 is CASSFVARQIGGETQYF. The CDR3 DNA follows: TGTGCCAGCAGTTTTGTGGCGCGCCAGATAGGGGGAGAGACCCAGTACTTC.